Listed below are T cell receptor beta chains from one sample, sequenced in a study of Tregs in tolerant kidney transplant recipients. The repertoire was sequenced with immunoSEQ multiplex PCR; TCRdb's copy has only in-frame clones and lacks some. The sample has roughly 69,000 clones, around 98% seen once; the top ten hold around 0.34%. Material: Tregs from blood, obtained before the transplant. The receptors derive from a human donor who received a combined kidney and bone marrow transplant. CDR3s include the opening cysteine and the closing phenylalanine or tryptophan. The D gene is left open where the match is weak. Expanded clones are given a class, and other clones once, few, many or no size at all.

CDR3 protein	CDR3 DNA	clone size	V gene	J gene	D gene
CAFMTGLTEAFF	TGTGCCTTCATGACAGGGTTGACTGAAGCTTTCTTT	NA	TRBV30	TRBJ1-1	TRBD1
CASSQDWLAGDYEQYF	TGCGCCAGCAGCCAAGATTGGCTAGCGGGAGACTACGAGCAGTACTTC	NA	TRBV4-3	TRBJ2-7	TRBD2
CASSGGRDTEAFF	TGTGCCAGCTCTGGGGGCAGGGACACTGAAGCTTTCTTT	NA	TRBV18	TRBJ1-1	NA
CSVPTLMNTEAFF	TGCAGCGTCCCGACACTCATGAACACTGAAGCTTTCTTT	once	TRBV29-1	TRBJ1-1	NA
CASSRPLSGSPTGELFF	TGTGCCAGCAGCCGTCCTCTTAGCGGGAGCCCCACCGGGGAGCTGTTTTTT	NA	TRBV11-2	TRBJ2-2	TRBD2
CASSQVAGGLYRSSYNEQFF	TGCGCCAGCAGCCAAGTGGCGGGGGGGCTATACCGAAGCTCCTACAATGAGCAGTTCTTC	once	TRBV4-3	TRBJ2-1	TRBD2
CASSPGAGIMNTEAFF	TGTGCCAGCAGCCCCGGAGCAGGGATCATGAACACTGAAGCTTTCTTT	NA	TRBV7-3	TRBJ1-1	NA
CASSVASGTALEAFF	TGTGCCAGCAGCGTAGCCTCCGGGACAGCTCTTGAAGCTTTCTTT	NA	TRBV11-3	TRBJ1-1	TRBD1
CASRENYGYTF	TGTGCCAGCCGAGAGAACTATGGCTACACCTTC	NA	TRBV6-6	TRBJ1-2	NA
CASSLEQLNTEAFF	TGTGCCAGCAGCTTGGAACAGTTAAACACTGAAGCTTTCTTT	NA	TRBV5-6	TRBJ1-1	NA
CATSRYGQGRNYGYTF	TGTGCCACCAGCAGGTACGGACAGGGCAGGAACTATGGCTACACCTTC	NA	TRBV15	TRBJ1-2	TRBD1